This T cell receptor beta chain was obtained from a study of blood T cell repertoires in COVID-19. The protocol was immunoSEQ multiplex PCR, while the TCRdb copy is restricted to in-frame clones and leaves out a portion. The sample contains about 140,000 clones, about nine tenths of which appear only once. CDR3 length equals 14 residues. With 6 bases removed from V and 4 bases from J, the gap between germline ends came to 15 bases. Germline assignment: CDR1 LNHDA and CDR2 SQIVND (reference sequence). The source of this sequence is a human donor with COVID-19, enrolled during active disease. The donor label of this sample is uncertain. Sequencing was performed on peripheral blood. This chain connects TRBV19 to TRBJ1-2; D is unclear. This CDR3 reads CASSISPGGYGYTF. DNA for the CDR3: TGTGCCAGTAGCATATCGCCTGGCGGCTATGGCTACACCTTC.